The 23 T cell receptor beta chains below all came from one sample that was sequenced in a study of CD8+ T cells in alopecia areata. Extraction of RNA preceded its reverse transcription into cDNA, which served as the sequencing template. Profiled with immunoSEQ multiplex PCR; TCRdb holds only in-frame clones, not every one. Of about 120,000 clones in the sample, around three fifths were seen once. As for treatment: oral pan-JAK inhibitor, 5-10 mg twice daily. This specimen was CD8+ T cells sorted from blood, taken at week 24, from a patient treated with tofacitinib. The receptors were sampled from a human donor with alopecia areata.

This sequence joins TRBV27 and TRBJ1-1; D is possibly TRBD1 (6 bases). With 4 bases removed from V and 8 bases from J, the gap between germline ends came to 8 bases. CDR3 length equals 11 residues. CDR1 is MNHEY and CDR2 is SMNVEV in the germline V gene (reference sequence). This CDR3 is CASSSGQEAFF. CDR3 nucleotide sequence: TGTGCCAGCAGTTCTGGACAGGAAGCTTTCTTT.

This chain connects TRBV29-1 to TRBJ2-7; TRBD2 agrees at 8 bases. Germline CDR1 and CDR2: SQVTM and ANQGSEA. CDR3 length equals 15 residues. With V trimmed by 6 bases and J by 5 bases, 15 bases remained unmatched. The CDR3 is CSVTLTGGLGDEQYF. CDR3 DNA sequence: TGCAGCGTGACCCTCACCGGGGGACTAGGGGACGAGCAGTACTTC.

This chain connects TRBV10-2 to TRBJ2-7, with D tentatively TRBD1 or TRBD2 (5 bases each). The V and J ends lost 5 bases and 7 bases respectively, with 12 bases between them. The CDR3 has 12 amino acids. Looked up from germline, CDR1 is WSHSY and CDR2 is SAAADI. The CDR3 DNA is TGCGCCAGCAGTAAGAGACAGCGGGAGCAGTACTTC. It codes for CASSKRQREQYF.

V and J are TRBV9 and TRBJ2-7; the D is unclear. Germline V gene data show CDR1 as SGDLS and CDR2 as YYNGEE. This CDR3 comprises 14 residues. V shed 0 bases and J shed 0 bases, with 7 bases lying between them. CDR3 coding DNA: TGTGCCAGCAGCGTAGGGAAGGGCTCCTACGAGCAGTACTTC. Protein sequence: CASSVGKGSYEQYF. The whole variable domain, filled in from reference TRBV9 and TRBJ2-7, reads DSGVTQTPKHLITATGQRVTLRCSPRSGDLSVYWYQQSLDQGLQFLIQYYNGEERAKGNILERFSAQQFPDLHSELNLSSLELGDSALYFCASSVGKGSYEQYFGPGTRLTVT.

The chain is built from TRBV5-1 and TRBJ1-2; tentative D call: TRBD1 (5 bases). The CDR3 spans 15 residues. Germline CDR1 SGHRS, CDR2 YFSETQ. Deletions cut 4 bases from V and 8 bases from J, with 21 bases between. The DNA for the CDR3 is TGCGCCAGCAGCCGGACAAGGGAAAGAGTGGAAGGCTACACCTTC. Translating it yields CASSRTRERVEGYTF.

This clone has more than one count but fewer than ten. The V gene is TRBV4-1, the J gene TRBJ1-6; D possibly corresponds to TRBD1 (5 bases). Per the germline V gene, CDR1 is MGHRA and CDR2 is YSYEKL. Trimming stripped 0 bases from V and 7 bases from J, with 10 bases between. The CDR3 has 15 amino acids. This CDR3 reads CASSQDEGWNSPLHF. The CDR3 nucleotides read TGCGCCAGCAGCCAAGACGAGGGGTGGAATTCACCCCTCCACTTT.

This clone appeared a few times. The chain recombines TRBV13 with TRBJ2-7; the match to TRBD2 covers 7 bases. Per the germline V gene, CDR1 is PRHDT and CDR2 is FYEKMQ (reference sequence). The CDR3 runs 13 residues. V gave up 4 bases and J gave up 6 bases; unmatched junction bases: 6. This CDR3 is CASSSGLGPEQYF. CDR3 nucleotide sequence: TGTGCCAGCAGCTCCGGACTAGGGCCCGAGCAGTACTTC.

This clone was detected a few times. This sequence joins TRBV10-2 and TRBJ1-2; TRBD1 is a possible D gene (6 bases). V was cut by 2 bases and J by 5 bases, with 6 bases left in between. CDR1 WSHSY and CDR2 SAAADI come from the germline V gene. The CDR3 is made up of 12 amino acids. The CDR3 protein is CASSEQGYGYTF. In DNA form, the CDR3 reads TGCGCCAGCAGTGAGCAGGGGTATGGCTACACCTTC.

The gene calls are TRBV5-6 and TRBJ2-5; 9 nucleotides line up with TRBD1. Germline CDR1 and CDR2: SGHDT and YYEEEE. The CDR3 runs 14 residues. Trimming at V came to 2 bases and at J to 11 bases, leaving 10 bases not matched to a gene. The CDR3 loop is CASSFGTGPQIQYF. In DNA, the CDR3 is TGTGCCAGCAGCTTCGGGACAGGGCCCCAAATACAGTACTTC.

The chain couples TRBV7-6 to TRBJ2-6; 11 bases line up with TRBD1. The germline V gene encodes CDR1 SGHVS and CDR2 FNYEAQ. Trimming at V came to 6 bases and at J to 1 base, leaving 8 bases not matched to a gene. This CDR3 comprises 18 residues. The CDR3 DNA follows: TGTGCCAGCAGTCACGGACAGGGGGCGGGATCTGGGGCCAACGTCCTGACTTTC. It encodes CASSHGQGAGSGANVLTF.

This clone showed up just a few times. The chain has TRBV2 and TRBJ2-7, with D possibly called TRBD1 or TRBD2 (5 bases each). The V and J ends lost 8 bases and 12 bases respectively, with 14 bases between them. The CDR3 runs to 10 residues. Germline V gene sequence: CDR1 SNHLY, CDR2 FYNNEI. In DNA form, the CDR3 reads TGTGCCAGCCGTTTGGGGGTGCCGTACTTC. Its translation is CASRLGVPYF.

The V and J genes are TRBV6-5 and TRBJ1-5; 10 bases are shared with TRBD1. The ends lost 5 bases at V and 3 bases at J; junction bases unmatched: 4. This CDR3 has 15 amino acids. From germline, CDR1 is MNHEY and CDR2 SVGAGI. The CDR3 bases are TGTGCCAGCAGTGGGACAGGGGCAGTCAATCAGCCCCAGCATTTT. Protein: CASSGTGAVNQPQHF.

This clone was observed a handful of times. The genes are TRBV7-2 and TRBJ1-6; D remains ambiguous. Germline V gene sequence: CDR1 SGHTA, CDR2 FQGNSA. V gave up 1 base and J gave up 4 bases, with 8 bases separating them. The CDR3 runs to 15 residues. CDR3 in DNA: TGTGCCAGCAGCTTAGATGCCCGATATAATTCACCCCTCCACTTT. Protein product: CASSLDARYNSPLHF.

The chain combines TRBV11-3 with TRBJ2-7, with TRBD2 identical over 7 bases. Germline CDR1 SGHNT, CDR2 YENEEA. V shed 2 bases and J 2 bases; nucleotides not matched to a gene: 6. The CDR3 spans 15 residues. The CDR3: CASSLSAGVTYEQYF. CDR3 sequence (DNA): TGTGCCAGCAGCTTATCTGCGGGGGTGACCTACGAGCAGTACTTC. Using reference TRBV11-3 and TRBJ2-7 for the parts outside the CDR3, the full variable domain is EAGVVQSPRYKIIEKKQPVAFWCNPISGHNTLYWYLQNLGQGPELLIRYENEEAVDDSQLPKDRFSAERLKGVDSTLKIQPAELGDSAVYLCASSLSAGVTYEQYFGPGTRLTVT.

This clone occurred a few times. This sequence joins TRBV4-1 and TRBJ2-4, with a weak D call TRBD1 (6 bases). Germline CDR1 is MGHRA and CDR2 is YSYEKL. Trimming cost V 4 bases and J 0 bases, with 16 bases left between them. This CDR3 comprises 17 residues. The CDR3 sequence: CASSPLIAGVAKNIQYF. The DNA for the CDR3 is TGCGCCAGCAGCCCCCTTATAGCAGGGGTAGCCAAAAACATTCAGTACTTC.

This chain joins TRBV7-9 and TRBJ2-7; perhaps TRBD2 as D (7 bases). The germline CDR1 and CDR2 sequences are SEHNR and FQNEAQ (reference sequence). The length of the CDR3 is 14 residues. The V gene lost 0 bases and the J gene lost 5 bases, with 11 bases spanning the gap. The CDR3 region has the DNA TGTGCCAGCAGCTTAGCAGGCGGGGGCAACGAGCAGTACTTC. It encodes CASSLAGGGNEQYF.

J is TRBJ2-7 and V is TRBV4-1, with TRBD1 matching 7 bases. The V segment lost 2 bases and the J segment 6 bases; nucleotides outside the gene matches: 7. Germline loops: CDR1 MGHRA, CDR2 YSYEKL. The CDR3 spans 14 residues. The CDR3 region has the DNA TGCGCCAGCAGCCAAACGACAGGGCACCTCGAGCAGTACTTC. Residues: CASSQTTGHLEQYF.

The sample holds a few counts of this clone. This rearrangement joins TRBV19 to TRBJ2-1; TRBD1 or TRBD2 may be the D gene (6 bases each). From germline, CDR1 is LNHDA and CDR2 SQIVND (reference sequence). The CDR3 extends over 13 amino acids. V was shortened by 7 bases and J by 7 bases, with 14 bases between the two germline ends. In DNA form, the CDR3 reads TGTGCCAGTACCGTCTGGGGGGCTAATGAGCAGTTCTTC. Encoded protein: CASTVWGANEQFF.

The chain links TRBV4-1 to TRBJ1-1; D unresolved. Germline CDR1 reads MGHRA; CDR2 reads YSYEKL. This CDR3 is built from 13 residues. Trimming pared 4 bases from V and 4 bases from J, leaving 10 bases between. CDR3: CASSPVSGTEAFF. CDR3 nucleotides: TGCGCCAGCAGCCCCGTTTCAGGCACTGAAGCTTTCTTT.

This chain joins TRBV5-6 and TRBJ2-2; a possible D gene is TRBD1 (6 bases). The germline V gene has CDR1 SGHDT and CDR2 YYEEEE. V lost 4 bases and J 4 bases, leaving 11 bases between the germline ends. This CDR3 is built from 14 residues. CDR3 region: CASSRQDFTGELFF. As DNA, the CDR3 is TGTGCCAGCAGCCGACAGGATTTCACCGGGGAGCTGTTTTTT.

The gene calls are TRBV5-6 and TRBJ2-7; D is unclear. V was trimmed by 0 bases and J by 4 bases, leaving 17 bases between them. The CDR3 covers 16 residues. Germline V gene data show CDR1 as SGHDT and CDR2 as YYEEEE. The CDR3 sequence: CASSLATPSLHYEQYF. DNA of the CDR3: TGTGCCAGCAGCTTGGCCACCCCCTCTCTCCATTACGAGCAGTACTTC.

V gene TRBV27 combines with J gene TRBJ2-1; D remains unclear. CDR3 length equals 14 residues. Per germline, CDR1 MNHEY and CDR2 SMNVEV (reference sequence). V gave up 6 bases and J gave up 8 bases, with 17 bases separating them. This chain's CDR3 is CASSRGTVGDEQFF. Here the CDR3 DNA reads TGTGCCAGCAGCCGAGGAACTGTTGGCGATGAGCAGTTCTTC.

This clone has a handful of counts. The chain combines TRBV30 with TRBJ2-7; D remains ambiguous. CDR1 and CDR2 (germline): GTSNPN, SVGIG (reference sequence). This CDR3 has 8 residues. The V and J ends lost 4 bases and 5 bases respectively, with 0 bases between them. In DNA, the CDR3 is TGTGCCTGGAACGAGCAGTACTTC. Its translation is CAWNEQYF. The full variable domain, rest sourced from reference TRBV30 and TRBJ2-7, is SQTIHQWPATLVQPVGSPLSLECTVEGTSNPNLYWYRQAAGRGLQLLFYSVGIGQISSEVPQNLSASRPQDRQFILSSKKLLLSDSGFYLCAWNEQYFGPGTRLTVT.